The 21 T cell receptor beta chains in this list originate from one sample, sequenced in a study of shared clonotypes between healthy human individuals. Naive CD8 cells comprised CD45RO-negative, CCR7-positively selected cells, excluding terminally differentiated effector memory CD45RA+ cells. Generated by immunoSEQ multiplex PCR, the TCRdb table keeps only in-frame clones and is missing some. The sample lists some 580,000 clones, roughly 98% occurring once. The sample consisted of naive CD8+ T cells sorted from blood. All receptors come from a man aged 25 to 40 in good health.

This clone appeared a single time. The chain recombines TRBV29-1 with TRBJ2-5, with D hard to call. Trimming stripped 5 bases from V and 4 bases from J, with 14 bases between. The germline gives CDR1 SQVTM, CDR2 ANQGSEA. The CDR3 length is 13 residues. The CDR3 nucleotides are TGCAGCGTTACCCCAAAGCCGTCAGAGACCCAGTACTTC. Translated: CSVTPKPSETQYF.

This chain uses TRBV7-6 with TRBJ2-1; TRBD2 aligns across 10 bases. This CDR3 is built from 15 residues. V trimming: 4 bases; J trimming: 3 bases; junction bases outside the gene matches: 3. The V gene's germline CDR1 is SGHVS and CDR2 FNYEAQ. This CDR3 reads CASSSLAGDYNEQFF. The CDR3 nucleotides are TGTGCCAGCAGCTCGCTAGCGGGAGACTACAATGAGCAGTTCTTC. The entire variable domain, with the rest obtained from reference TRBV7-6 and TRBJ2-1, is as follows: GAGVSQSPRYKVTKRGQDVALRCDPISGHVSLYWYRQALGQGPEFLTYFNYEAQQDKSGLPNDRFSAERPEGSISTLTIQRTEQRDSAMYRCASSSLAGDYNEQFFGPGTRLTVL.

This chain links TRBV25-1 with TRBJ2-1; 10 bases are shared with TRBD2. Germline V gene lookup returns CDR1 MGHDK and CDR2 SYGVNS. The J segment lost 9 bases and the V segment lost 3 bases, leaving 14 bases of the junction unmatched. The CDR3 length is 17 residues. Here the CDR3 reads CASSDSLLAGAMGEQFF. CDR3 coding DNA: TGTGCCAGCAGTGATTCCCTTCTAGCGGGAGCAATGGGTGAGCAGTTCTTC.

V and J are TRBV27 and TRBJ1-5; the match to TRBD1 covers 7 bases. Germline V CDR1 and CDR2: MNHEY, SMNVEV (reference sequence). The CDR3 runs to 15 residues. V dropped 6 bases and J dropped 3; count of bases not matched to a gene: 8. CDR3 loop: CASSQSTGANQPQHF. The DNA for the CDR3 is TGTGCCAGCAGCCAGAGCACAGGGGCCAATCAGCCCCAGCATTTT.

The rearrangement links TRBV25-1 to TRBJ2-2; TRBD1 might be the D (5 bases). In germline, CDR1 is MGHDK, CDR2 SYGVNS. V lost 8 bases to trimming and J lost 3 bases, with 16 bases between them. CDR3 length: 15 residues. CDR3 bases: TGTGCCAGCGGAGTACAGGAGTATCACACCGGGGAGCTGTTTTTT. It is translated as CASGVQEYHTGELFF. The whole variable domain, remainder taken from reference TRBV25-1 and TRBJ2-2, is EADIYQTPRYLVIGTGKKITLECSQTMGHDKMYWYQQDPGMELHLIHYSYGVNSTEKGDLSSESTVSRIRTEHFPLTLESARPSHTSQYLCASGVQEYHTGELFFGEGSRLTVL.

The chain uses TRBV5-5 and TRBJ2-5; 7 bases fit TRBD1. Germline V lookup: CDR1 SGHKS, CDR2 YYEKEE (reference sequence). The CDR3 sequence is 14 residues long. Germline trimming cut 4 bases from V and 2 bases from J; bases unmatched to any gene: 5. The CDR3 nucleotides read TGTGCCAGCAGCACCCGGACAGGACAAGAGACCCAGTACTTC. This encodes CASSTRTGQETQYF.

The chain uses TRBV7-9 and TRBJ2-1; 11 bases line up with TRBD1. The CDR3 has 16 residues. V was clipped by 5 bases and J by 2 bases; unmatched bases: 5. From germline, CDR1 is SEHNR and CDR2 FQNEAQ (reference sequence). The CDR3 loop reads CASSVTGQGAYNEQFF. DNA for the CDR3: TGTGCCAGCAGCGTAACGGGACAGGGGGCCTACAATGAGCAGTTCTTC.

The J gene is TRBJ2-7, the V gene TRBV7-9, with 7 bases matching TRBD1. V dropped 5 bases and J dropped 7; count of bases not matched to a gene: 20. This CDR3 comprises 17 residues. CDR1 and CDR2 (germline): SEHNR, FQNEAQ (reference sequence). The DNA of the CDR3 is TGTGCCAGCAGCCTCGGGACAGCGGCCGTCCTGGAAGTTGAGCAGTACTTC. It is translated as CASSLGTAAVLEVEQYF.

The chain combines TRBV25-1 with TRBJ2-7; D possibly corresponds to TRBD2 (6 bases). Between the trimmed V and J ends, which lost 1 base and 3 bases, there was a span of 13 bases. In germline, CDR1 is MGHDK, CDR2 SYGVNS. CDR3 length: 15 amino acids. This CDR3 reads CASSEFTAGGYEQYF. The CDR3 coding sequence is TGTGCCAGCAGTGAATTTACAGCCGGGGGCTACGAGCAGTACTTC.

This chain uses TRBV27 with TRBJ2-3; D is possibly TRBD2 (5 bases). Trimming left V 4 bases short and J 4 bases short, with 12 bases between. Germline loops: CDR1 MNHEY, CDR2 SMNVEV (reference sequence). This CDR3 has 14 amino acids. The CDR3 region is CASSSLVPADTQYF. DNA for the CDR3: TGTGCCAGCAGTTCACTAGTTCCCGCAGATACGCAGTATTTT.

V usage is TRBV7-3 and J usage is TRBJ2-1, with TRBD2 identical over 7 bases. Looked up from germline, CDR1 is SGHTA and CDR2 is FQGTGA. V shed 8 bases, J shed 9 bases, and the junction held 22 bases outside the gene matches. The CDR3 loop spans 17 amino acids. For the CDR3, the DNA is TGTGCCAGCCGGGATCTCGGGGAGGGCTCGCCGGGCGGTGAGCAGTTCTTC. It yields the protein CASRDLGEGSPGGEQFF.

This clone was seen only once. The chain employs TRBV14 and TRBJ2-7; a weak D match, TRBD2 (6 bases). Germline V gene sequence: CDR1 SGHDN, CDR2 FVKESK. This CDR3 spans 14 amino acids. Trimming removed 1 base at V and 4 bases at J, with 11 bases between. The CDR3 spells CASSQGGVWYEQYF. The CDR3 nucleotides are TGTGCCAGCAGCCAAGGCGGGGTCTGGTACGAGCAGTACTTC.

V is TRBV28 and J is TRBJ2-7; 13 bases match TRBD2. CDR3 length: 22 amino acids. V lost 10 bases, J lost 1 base, and 28 bases stayed unmatched. In germline, CDR1 is MDHEN, CDR2 SYDVKM. CDR3: CATQPPGGSLAGGPLGSYEQYF. CDR3 bases: TGTGCCACCCAACCCCCAGGGGGCTCACTAGCGGGAGGGCCACTCGGGTCCTACGAGCAGTACTTC.

The chain is built from TRBV27 and TRBJ2-1, with 11 bases lining up with TRBD1. The V and J ends lost 5 bases and 0 bases, in that order; junction bases with no gene match: 6. Germline V gives CDR1 MNHEY, CDR2 SMNVEV (reference sequence). There are 17 residues in the CDR3. In DNA form, the CDR3 reads TGTGCCAGCAGTCTCGGGACAGGGGGAAACTCCTACAATGAGCAGTTCTTC. Translating gives CASSLGTGGNSYNEQFF.

The gene calls are TRBV7-2 and TRBJ1-5; D gene ambiguous. CDR3 size: 14 residues. Germline V gene sequence: CDR1 SGHTA, CDR2 FQGNSA. The V and J ends lost 8 bases and 0 bases respectively, with 11 bases between them. CDR3 in amino acids: CASRTSGSNQPQHF. The CDR3 coding sequence is TGTGCCAGCCGTACGTCGGGTAGCAATCAGCCCCAGCATTTT.

This clone has only one observation. The chain has TRBV27 and TRBJ2-1, with 16 bases identical to TRBD2. After removal of 1 base from V and 13 bases from J, the junction contained 10 bases not matched to a gene. Germline V lookup: CDR1 MNHEY, CDR2 SMNVEV (reference sequence). The CDR3 extends over 17 amino acids. CDR3 bases: TGTGCCAGCAGTTTATACTCGGGACTAGCGGGAGGGCCTGAACAGTTCTTC. Translation: CASSLYSGLAGGPEQFF.

The chain carries TRBV25-1 and TRBJ1-4; D may be TRBD1 (5 bases). Germline assignment: CDR1 MGHDK and CDR2 SYGVNS. The CDR3 totals 15 residues. The V and J ends lost 4 bases and 4 bases respectively, with 13 bases between them. For the CDR3, the DNA is TGTGCCAGCAGTGGCAGACAGCGAGATAATGAAAAACTGTTTTTT. This codes for CASSGRQRDNEKLFF.

The chain employs TRBV5-1 and TRBJ2-7; D gene uncertain. Looked up from germline, CDR1 is SGHRS and CDR2 is YFSETQ. The CDR3 contains 13 residues. V lost 1 base and J lost 5, with 10 bases in between. CDR3: CASSLIRMDEQYF. DNA for the CDR3: TGCGCCAGCAGCTTGATCAGGATGGACGAGCAGTACTTC.

This chain joins TRBV6-6 and TRBJ2-1; D is unresolved. In germline, CDR1 is MNHNY, CDR2 SVGAGI (reference sequence). The V end lost 5 bases, the J end lost 7 bases, and 6 bases lay between the germline ends. The CDR3 has 11 amino acids. CDR3 nucleotide sequence: TGTGCCAGCAGTCCTGGTAATGAGCAGTTCTTC. Protein: CASSPGNEQFF.

The V gene is TRBV21-1, the J gene TRBJ2-7; no check of the table's D call, TRBD2, against the DNA was made. TRBV21-1 represents a pseudogene. This CDR3 is built from 17 residues. CDR3 residues: CASSPGRLAGFSYEQYF. Written as DNA, the CDR3 is TGTGCCAGCAGCCCCGGGAGGCTAGCGGGGTTCTCCTACGAGCAGTACTTC.

The J gene is TRBJ2-7, the V gene TRBV7-9, with D maybe TRBD1 (5 bases). The germline V gene has CDR1 SEHNR and CDR2 FQNEAQ (reference sequence). Trimming shortened V by 2 bases and J by 0 bases, and 17 bases separated the two germline ends. CDR3 length equals 17 residues. The CDR3, as DNA: TGTGCCAGCAGCTTACCTCCGACAGCCTTTTTCTCCTACGAGCAGTACTTC. It translates to CASSLPPTAFFSYEQYF.